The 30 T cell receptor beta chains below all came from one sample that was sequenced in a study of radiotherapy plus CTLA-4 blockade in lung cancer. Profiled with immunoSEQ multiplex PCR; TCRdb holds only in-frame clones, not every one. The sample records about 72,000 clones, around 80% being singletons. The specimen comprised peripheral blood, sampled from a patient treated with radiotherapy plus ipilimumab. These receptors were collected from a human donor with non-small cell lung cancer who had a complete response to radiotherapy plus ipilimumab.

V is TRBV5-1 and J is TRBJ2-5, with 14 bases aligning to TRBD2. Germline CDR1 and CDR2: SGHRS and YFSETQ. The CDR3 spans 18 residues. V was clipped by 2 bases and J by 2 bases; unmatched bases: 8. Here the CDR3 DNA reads TGCGCCAGCAGCTTAGGGACTAGCGGGGGCCGTCTTCAAGAGACCCAGTACTTC. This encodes CASSLGTSGGRLQETQYF.

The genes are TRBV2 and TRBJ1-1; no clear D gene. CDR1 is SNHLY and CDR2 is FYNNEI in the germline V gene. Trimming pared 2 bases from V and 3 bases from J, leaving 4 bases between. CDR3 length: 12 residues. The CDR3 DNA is TGTGCCAGCAGTGAATCCCACACTGAAGCTTTCTTT. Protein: CASSESHTEAFF. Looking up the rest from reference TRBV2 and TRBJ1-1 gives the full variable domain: EPEVTQTPSHQVTQMGQEVILRCVPISNHLYFYWYRQILGQKVEFLVSFYNNEISEKSEIFDDQFSVERPDGSNFTLKIRSTKLEDSAMYFCASSESHTEAFFGQGTRLTVV.

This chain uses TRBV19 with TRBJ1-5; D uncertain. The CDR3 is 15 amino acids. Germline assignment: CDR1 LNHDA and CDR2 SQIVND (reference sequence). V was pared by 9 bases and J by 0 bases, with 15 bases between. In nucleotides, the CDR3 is TGTGCCAGCGAAGACGGGCCTTATAGCAATCAGCCCCAGCATTTT. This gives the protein CASEDGPYSNQPQHF.

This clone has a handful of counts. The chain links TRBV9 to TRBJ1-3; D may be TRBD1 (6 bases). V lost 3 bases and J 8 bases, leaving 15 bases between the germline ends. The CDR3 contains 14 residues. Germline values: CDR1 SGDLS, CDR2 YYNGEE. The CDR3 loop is CASSARQVRDTIYF. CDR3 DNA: TGTGCCAGCAGCGCCCGACAGGTCCGGGACACCATATATTTT. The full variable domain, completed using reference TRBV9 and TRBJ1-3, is DSGVTQTPKHLITATGQRVTLRCSPRSGDLSVYWYQQSLDQGLQFLIQYYNGEERAKGNILERFSAQQFPDLHSELNLSSLELGDSALYFCASSARQVRDTIYFGEGSWLTVV.

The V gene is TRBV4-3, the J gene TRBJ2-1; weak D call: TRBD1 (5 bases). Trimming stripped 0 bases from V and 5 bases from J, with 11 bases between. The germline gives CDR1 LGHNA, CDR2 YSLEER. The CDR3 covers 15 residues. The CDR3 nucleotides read TGCGCCAGCAGCCAAGACAGGGAAGGTAACAATGAGCAGTTCTTC. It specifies CASSQDREGNNEQFF.

The CDR3 is CASSSGDITSRSSYEQYF. CDR3 bases: TGTGCCAGCAGCTCAGGGGATATTACCTCCAGGAGCTCCTACGAGCAGTACTTC. The chain has TRBV13 and TRBJ2-7, with D possibly being TRBD1 (6 bases). CDR3 length: 18 amino acids. Trimming cost V 4 bases and J 0 bases, with 22 bases left between them. Germline V gives CDR1 PRHDT, CDR2 FYEKMQ (reference sequence).

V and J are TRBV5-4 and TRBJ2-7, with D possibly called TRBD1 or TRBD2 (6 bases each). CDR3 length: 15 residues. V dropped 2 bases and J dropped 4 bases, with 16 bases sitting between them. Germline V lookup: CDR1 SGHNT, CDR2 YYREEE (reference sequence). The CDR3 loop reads CASSFQGGRRYEQYF. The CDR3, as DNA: TGTGCCAGCAGCTTCCAAGGGGGGCGAAGATACGAGCAGTACTTC.

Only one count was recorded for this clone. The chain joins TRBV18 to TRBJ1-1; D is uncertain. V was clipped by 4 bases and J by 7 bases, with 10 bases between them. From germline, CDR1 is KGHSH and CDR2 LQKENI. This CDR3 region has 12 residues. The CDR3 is CASSRREGEAFF. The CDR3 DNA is TGTGCCAGCTCACGCCGGGAGGGTGAAGCTTTCTTT.

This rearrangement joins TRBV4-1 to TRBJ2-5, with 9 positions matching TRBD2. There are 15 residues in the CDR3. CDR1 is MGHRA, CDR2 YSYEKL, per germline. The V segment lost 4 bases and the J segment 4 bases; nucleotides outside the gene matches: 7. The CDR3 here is CASSPFSGSLETQYF. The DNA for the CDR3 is TGCGCCAGCAGCCCGTTTAGCGGGAGCCTAGAGACCCAGTACTTC.

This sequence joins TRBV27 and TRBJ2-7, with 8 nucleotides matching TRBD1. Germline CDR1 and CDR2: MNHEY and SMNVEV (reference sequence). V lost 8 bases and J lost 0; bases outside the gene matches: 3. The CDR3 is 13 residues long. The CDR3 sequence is CASGQGASYEQYV. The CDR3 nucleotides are TGTGCCAGCGGGCAGGGGGCCTCCTACGAGCAGTACGTC.

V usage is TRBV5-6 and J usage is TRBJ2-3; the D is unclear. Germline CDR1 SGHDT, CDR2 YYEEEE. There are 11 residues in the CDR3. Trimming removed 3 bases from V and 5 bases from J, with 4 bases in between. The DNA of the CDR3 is TGTGCCAGCAGCTCCCTAGATACGCAGTATTTT. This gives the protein CASSSLDTQYF.

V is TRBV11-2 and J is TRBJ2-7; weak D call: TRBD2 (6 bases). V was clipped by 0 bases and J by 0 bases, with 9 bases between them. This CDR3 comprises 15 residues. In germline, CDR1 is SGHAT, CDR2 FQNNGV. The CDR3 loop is CASSLEVSGSYEQYV. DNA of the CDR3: TGTGCCAGCAGCTTAGAGGTTAGCGGCTCCTACGAGCAGTACGTC.

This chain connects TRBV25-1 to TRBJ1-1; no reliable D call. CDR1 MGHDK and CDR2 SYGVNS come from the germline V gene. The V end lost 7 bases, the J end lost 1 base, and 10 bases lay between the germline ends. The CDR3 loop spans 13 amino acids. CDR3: CASTSPRNTEAFF. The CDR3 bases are TGTGCCAGCACCAGCCCAAGGAACACTGAAGCTTTCTTT.

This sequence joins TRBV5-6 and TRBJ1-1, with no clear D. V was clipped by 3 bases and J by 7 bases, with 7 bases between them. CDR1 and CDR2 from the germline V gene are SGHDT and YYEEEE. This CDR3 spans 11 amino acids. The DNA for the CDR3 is TGTGCCAGCAGCTCAAAATTTGAAGCTTTCTTT. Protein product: CASSSKFEAFF.

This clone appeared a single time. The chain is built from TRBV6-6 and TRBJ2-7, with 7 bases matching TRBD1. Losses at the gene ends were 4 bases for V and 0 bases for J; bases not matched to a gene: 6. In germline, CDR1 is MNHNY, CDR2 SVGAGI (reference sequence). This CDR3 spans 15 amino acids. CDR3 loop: CASSSPGQASYEQYF. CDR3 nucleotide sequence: TGTGCCAGCAGTTCACCCGGACAGGCCTCCTACGAGCAGTACTTC.

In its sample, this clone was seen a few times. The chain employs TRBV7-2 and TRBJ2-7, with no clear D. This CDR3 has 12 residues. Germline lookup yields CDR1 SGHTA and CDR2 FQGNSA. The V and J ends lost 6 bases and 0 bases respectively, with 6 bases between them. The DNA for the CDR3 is TGTGCCAGCAGTGGCAGCTCCTACGAGCAGTACGTC. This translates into CASSGSSYEQYV.

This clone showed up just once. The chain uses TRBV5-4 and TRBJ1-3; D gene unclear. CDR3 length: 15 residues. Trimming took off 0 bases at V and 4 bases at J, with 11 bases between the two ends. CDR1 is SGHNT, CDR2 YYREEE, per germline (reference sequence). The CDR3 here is CASSLDPGEGNTIYF. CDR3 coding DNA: TGTGCCAGCAGCTTGGACCCCGGGGAAGGAAACACCATATATTTT.

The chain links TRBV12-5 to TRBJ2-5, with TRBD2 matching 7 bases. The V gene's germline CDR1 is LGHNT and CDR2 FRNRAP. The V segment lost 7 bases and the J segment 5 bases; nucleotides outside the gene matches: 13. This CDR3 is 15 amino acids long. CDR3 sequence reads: CASAPGGGGSETQYF. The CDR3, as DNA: TGTGCTAGTGCTCCAGGTGGGGGGGGATCTGAGACCCAGTACTTC.

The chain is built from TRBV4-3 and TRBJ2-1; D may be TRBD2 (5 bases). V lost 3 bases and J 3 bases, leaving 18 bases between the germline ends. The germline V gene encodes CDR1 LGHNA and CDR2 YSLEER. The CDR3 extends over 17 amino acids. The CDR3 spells CASSQQIPGILYNEQFF. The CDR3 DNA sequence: TGCGCCAGCAGCCAGCAGATCCCCGGGATCCTCTACAATGAGCAGTTCTTC.

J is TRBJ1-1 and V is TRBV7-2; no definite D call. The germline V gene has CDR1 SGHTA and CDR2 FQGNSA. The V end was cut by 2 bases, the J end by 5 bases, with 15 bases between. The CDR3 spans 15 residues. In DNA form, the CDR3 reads TGTGCCAGCAGCTTAAATTGGAGGGTAGAAACTGAAGCTTTCTTT. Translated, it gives CASSLNWRVETEAFF.

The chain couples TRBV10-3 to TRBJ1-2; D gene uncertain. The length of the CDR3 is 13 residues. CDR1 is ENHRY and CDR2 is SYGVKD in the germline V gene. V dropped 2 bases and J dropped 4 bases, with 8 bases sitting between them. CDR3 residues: CAISEDGSYGYTF. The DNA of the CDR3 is TGTGCCATCAGTGAGGACGGGAGCTATGGCTACACCTTC.

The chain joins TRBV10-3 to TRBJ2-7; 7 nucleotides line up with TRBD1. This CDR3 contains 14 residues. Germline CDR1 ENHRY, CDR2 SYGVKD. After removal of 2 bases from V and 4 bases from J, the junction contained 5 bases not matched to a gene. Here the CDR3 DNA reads TGTGCCATCAGTGAGAACAGGGGCGGGTACGAGCAGTACTTC. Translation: CAISENRGGYEQYF.

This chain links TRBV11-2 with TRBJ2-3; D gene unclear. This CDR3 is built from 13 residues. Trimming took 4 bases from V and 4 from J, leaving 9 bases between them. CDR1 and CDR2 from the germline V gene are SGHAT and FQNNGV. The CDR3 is CASSSPPADTQYF. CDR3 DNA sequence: TGTGCCAGCAGCTCCCCCCCGGCAGATACGCAGTATTTT.

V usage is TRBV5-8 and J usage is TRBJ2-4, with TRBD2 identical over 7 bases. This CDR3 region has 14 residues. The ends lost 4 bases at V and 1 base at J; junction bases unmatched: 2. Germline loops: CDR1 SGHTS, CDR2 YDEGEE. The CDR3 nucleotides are TGTGCCAGCAGCCTCGGGGGGGCCAAAAACATTCAGTACTTC. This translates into CASSLGGAKNIQYF.

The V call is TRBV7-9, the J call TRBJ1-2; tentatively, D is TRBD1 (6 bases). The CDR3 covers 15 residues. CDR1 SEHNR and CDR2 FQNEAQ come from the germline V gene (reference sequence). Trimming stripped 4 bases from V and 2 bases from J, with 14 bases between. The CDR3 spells CASSSRTAWNYGYTF. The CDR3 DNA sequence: TGTGCCAGCAGCTCCCGGACAGCCTGGAACTATGGCTACACCTTC.

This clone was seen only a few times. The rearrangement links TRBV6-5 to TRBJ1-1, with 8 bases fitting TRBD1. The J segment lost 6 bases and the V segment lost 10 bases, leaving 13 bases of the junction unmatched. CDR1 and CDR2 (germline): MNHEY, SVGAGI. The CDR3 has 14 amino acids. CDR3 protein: CAIRDRLDRSEAFF. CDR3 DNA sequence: TGTGCCATCCGGGACAGGCTGGATAGGTCTGAAGCTTTCTTT.

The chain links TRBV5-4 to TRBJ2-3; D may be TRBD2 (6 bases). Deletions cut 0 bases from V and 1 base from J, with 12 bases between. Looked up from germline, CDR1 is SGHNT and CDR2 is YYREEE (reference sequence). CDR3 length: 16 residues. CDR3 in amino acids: CASSLVGGTGTDTQYF. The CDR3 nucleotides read TGTGCCAGCAGCTTGGTGGGCGGGACGGGCACAGATACGCAGTATTTT.

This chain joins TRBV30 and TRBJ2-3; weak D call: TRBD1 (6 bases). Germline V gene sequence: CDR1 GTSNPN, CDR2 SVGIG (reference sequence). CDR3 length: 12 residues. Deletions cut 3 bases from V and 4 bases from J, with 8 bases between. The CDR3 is CAWSTGSDTQYF. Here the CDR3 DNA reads TGTGCCTGGAGCACAGGGTCAGATACGCAGTATTTT. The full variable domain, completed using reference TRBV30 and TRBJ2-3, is SQTIHQWPATLVQPVGSPLSLECTVEGTSNPNLYWYRQAAGRGLQLLFYSVGIGQISSEVPQNLSASRPQDRQFILSSKKLLLSDSGFYLCAWSTGSDTQYFGPGTRLTVL.

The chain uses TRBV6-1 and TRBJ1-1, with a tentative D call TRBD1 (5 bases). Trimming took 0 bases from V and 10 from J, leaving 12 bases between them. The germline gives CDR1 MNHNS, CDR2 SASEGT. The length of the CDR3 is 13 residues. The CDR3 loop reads CASSEASGRIAFF. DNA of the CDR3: TGTGCCAGCAGTGAAGCTTCAGGGAGGATAGCTTTCTTT.

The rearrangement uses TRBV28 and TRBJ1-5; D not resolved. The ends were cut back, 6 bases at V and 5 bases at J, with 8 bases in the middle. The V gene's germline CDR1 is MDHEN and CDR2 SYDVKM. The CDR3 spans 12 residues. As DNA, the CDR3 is TGTGCCAGCAGGAGTTTCGATCAGCCCCAGCATTTT. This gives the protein CASRSFDQPQHF.